These 3 T cell receptor beta chains came from one sample sequenced in a study of cytomegalovirus exposure and HLA in healthy donors. PCR was performed using 60 Vbeta and 13 Jbeta primers. Data came from immunoSEQ multiplex PCR; TCRdb stores just in-frame clones and leaves some out. This sample has under 130,000 clones, with 60% to 75% found just once. The sequenced sample was PBMCs. Every receptor here comes from a man aged 40-50 years in good health and CMV-seropositive.

The rearrangement joins TRBV30 to TRBJ2-7; 7 positions match TRBD1. CDR1 and CDR2 (germline): GTSNPN, SVGIG (reference sequence). The CDR3 covers 13 residues. V lost 3 bases and J lost 0; bases outside the gene matches: 2. The CDR3 region has the DNA TGTGCCTGGAGGCGGACAGGCTCCTACGAGCAGTACGTC. This codes for CAWRRTGSYEQYV.

V and J are TRBV7-8 and TRBJ2-1; 13 bases are a match to TRBD2. The CDR3 contains 17 residues. The germline V gene encodes CDR1 SGHVS and CDR2 FQNEAQ. Trimming cost V 0 bases and J 8 bases; bases outside gene matches: 7. Here the CDR3 DNA reads TGTGCCAGCAGCTTAGCGGGACTAGCGGGACGTGGGCATGAGCAGTTCTTC. It translates to CASSLAGLAGRGHEQFF.

This clone was recorded only once. The V call is TRBV30, the J call TRBJ2-7; D is ambiguous. The CDR3 covers 11 residues. Trimming took off 1 base at V and 4 bases at J, with 5 bases between the two ends. Germline CDR1 GTSNPN, CDR2 SVGIG (reference sequence). CDR3 nucleotides: TGTGCCTGGAGTGACGGGTACGAGCAGTACTTC. This codes for CAWSDGYEQYF. The full variable domain, in which reference TRBV30 and TRBJ2-7 provide the parts outside the CDR3, is SQTIHQWPATLVQPVGSPLSLECTVEGTSNPNLYWYRQAAGRGLQLLFYSVGIGQISSEVPQNLSASRPQDRQFILSSKKLLLSDSGFYLCAWSDGYEQYFGPGTRLTVT.